The entry that follows covers one T cell receptor (beta chain) sequence. Looked up from germline, CDR1 is LGHDT and CDR2 is YNNKEL (reference sequence). The CDR3 spans 15 residues. The V end was cut by 0 bases, the J end by 5 bases, with 11 bases between. Authors' analysis steps: Estimated nucleated cell counts came from reference gene primer amplification. Assay: immunoSEQ multiplex PCR; the TCRdb copy retains only in-frame clones and omits some. V and J calls and clone size are given by that table; D and trimming were obtained from the DNA. The table records more than 65,000 clones, 80% to 90% of them present only once. This specimen comes from a study of blood T cell repertoires in COVID-19. Study details: Some COVID-19 samples were acute and others convalescent; all came from the United States, Italy and Spain. T cells, B-cell-depleted T cells, or PBMCs supplied cDNA or gDNA.

Sequencing was performed on peripheral blood. This TCR came from a man aged 45 to 65 with acute or convalescent COVID-19. V and J are TRBV3-1 (or the pseudogene TRBV3-2) and TRBJ2-1, with D possibly matching TRBD2 (7 bases). CDR3 DNA sequence: TGTGCCAGCAGCCAAGAAGGGGGGGCCCACAATGAGCAGTTCTTC. Translating gives CASSQEGGAHNEQFF.